Following are 27 T cell receptor beta chains from one sample sequenced in a study of shared clonotypes between healthy human individuals. Profiled with immunoSEQ multiplex PCR; TCRdb holds only in-frame clones, not every one. The sample records some 690,000 clones, about 90% being singletons. Sequenced: memory CD8+ T cells from PBMCs. Subset noted: CD45RO+ cells pooled with CCR7-negative TemRA cells. These receptor sequences come from a man in his late teens or twenties in good health. Some clones in this sample may be carry-over from other donors' samples.

This clone was seen only once. DNA for the CDR3: TGCAGCGGCGAACTAGCTGGCGAGCAGTACTTC. It encodes CSGELAGEQYF. The chain recombines TRBV29-1 with TRBJ2-7; the D gene is possibly TRBD2 (6 bases). The length of the CDR3 is 11 residues. The V end lost 7 bases, the J end lost 6 bases, and 13 bases lay between the germline ends. From germline, CDR1 is SQVTM and CDR2 ANQGSEA.

The chain uses TRBV4-3 and TRBJ2-2; D perhaps matches TRBD1 (5 bases). The germline V gene encodes CDR1 LGHNA and CDR2 YSLEER. The V end was cut by 2 bases, the J end by 4 bases, with 8 bases between. This CDR3 is built from 14 residues. In nucleotides, the CDR3 is TGCGCCAGCAGCCAAATTAGGGGCACCGGGGAGCTGTTTTTT. Translating it yields CASSQIRGTGELFF.

V and J are TRBV18 and TRBJ2-3; D may be TRBD1 (5 bases). Trimming left V 0 bases short and J 6 bases short, with 10 bases between. The CDR3 runs to 14 residues. Germline CDR1 reads KGHSH; CDR2 reads LQKENI. The CDR3: CASSPPDNPDTQYF. CDR3 sequence (DNA): TGTGCCAGCTCACCACCGGACAACCCCGATACGCAGTATTTT. The whole variable domain, filled in from reference TRBV18 and TRBJ2-3, reads NAGVMQNPRHLVRRRGQEARLRCSPMKGHSHVYWYRQLPEEGLKFMVYLQKENIIDESGMPKERFSAEFPKEGPSILRIQQVVRGDSAAYFCASSPPDNPDTQYFGPGTRLTVL.

The chain couples TRBV27 to TRBJ1-4; 8 bases map to TRBD1. The length of the CDR3 is 13 residues. Losses at the gene ends were 8 bases for V and 7 bases for J; bases not matched to a gene: 6. Germline V CDR1 and CDR2: MNHEY, SMNVEV (reference sequence). CDR3 residues: CASGRTGSEKLFF. DNA for the CDR3: TGTGCCAGCGGCAGGACAGGGTCTGAAAAACTGTTTTTT.

The rearrangement links TRBV29-1 to TRBJ2-1; 9 bases align to TRBD1. Trimming removed 3 bases from V and 6 bases from J; junction bases left unmatched: 9. This CDR3 region has 15 residues. Germline CDR1 and CDR2: SQVTM and ANQGSEA. The CDR3 DNA follows: TGCAGCGTTGAGGGGGACAGGGACGATTTCAATGAGCAGTTCTTC. Translating gives CSVEGDRDDFNEQFF.

This chain links TRBV27 with TRBJ1-2; D unclear. Trimming pared 7 bases from V and 6 bases from J, leaving 15 bases between. The CDR3 has 13 residues. Per germline, CDR1 MNHEY and CDR2 SMNVEV (reference sequence). This CDR3 reads CASTARLLDGYTF. CDR3 coding DNA: TGTGCCAGCACCGCCAGGCTCCTGGATGGCTACACCTTC.

Points on this clone: Other nucleotide sequences in the sample specify the same CDR3. This CDR3 is CASSVGRSYTGELFF. CDR3 nucleotides: TGTGCCAGCAGCGTCGGTCGGAGTTACACCGGGGAGCTGTTTTTT. The genes are TRBV9 and TRBJ2-2; D gene uncertain. V was shortened by 2 bases and J by 3 bases, with 11 bases between the two germline ends. Germline CDR1 is SGDLS and CDR2 is YYNGEE. The CDR3 runs to 15 residues.

The chain couples TRBV28 to TRBJ2-7; possible D gene TRBD2, 7 bases. V lost 2 bases, J lost 5 bases, and 13 bases lay in between. The CDR3 runs to 14 residues. Germline V lookup: CDR1 MDHEN, CDR2 SYDVKM. The CDR3 loop is CASSLAGGQNEQYF. The CDR3, as DNA: TGTGCCAGCAGTTTAGCCGGGGGGCAGAACGAGCAGTACTTC.

This chain uses TRBV28 with TRBJ1-2, with D perhaps matching TRBD1 (5 bases). Germline V lookup: CDR1 MDHEN, CDR2 SYDVKM. Trimming removed 6 bases at V and 4 bases at J, with 18 bases between. CDR3 length: 15 amino acids. For the CDR3, the DNA is TGTGCCAGCAGCGGCAAGGGACGGAACTTCTATGGCTACACCTTC. Translated, it gives CASSGKGRNFYGYTF.

The CDR3 loop is CSVVLGVGETQYF. CDR3 DNA: TGCAGCGTTGTATTAGGGGTCGGAGAGACCCAGTACTTC. This chain connects TRBV29-1 to TRBJ2-5, with D perhaps matching TRBD1 (5 bases). V gave up 4 bases and J gave up 4 bases, with 13 bases separating them. Germline CDR1 is SQVTM and CDR2 is ANQGSEA. The CDR3 loop spans 13 amino acids.

The V and J genes are TRBV10-3 and TRBJ1-2; tentatively, D is TRBD1 (5 bases). Germline CDR1 and CDR2: ENHRY and SYGVKD. V shed 4 bases and J shed 3 bases, with 12 bases lying between them. CDR3 length: 14 residues. The CDR3 DNA is TGTGCCATCAGTGGGGACGGACGAGACTATGGCTACACCTTC. Translating it yields CAISGDGRDYGYTF.

The chain combines TRBV19 with TRBJ1-1; 12 bases align to TRBD1. CDR3 length: 18 residues. Germline V gene data show CDR1 as LNHDA and CDR2 as SQIVND (reference sequence). The ends lost 6 bases at V and 1 base at J; junction bases unmatched: 12. The DNA of the CDR3 is TGTGCCAGTAGCCCCCGGGACAGGGGGCTCTATAGGAACACTGAAGCTTTCTTT. Translating it yields CASSPRDRGLYRNTEAFF.

The chain employs TRBV27 and TRBJ2-7; TRBD2 agrees at 11 bases. Germline CDR1 reads MNHEY; CDR2 reads SMNVEV (reference sequence). CDR3 length: 18 amino acids. Trimming removed 2 bases from V and 4 bases from J; junction bases left unmatched: 13. CDR3 loop: CASSLMGIRGLAAYEQYF. The CDR3 DNA reads TGTGCCAGCAGTTTAATGGGAATCCGGGGACTAGCGGCATACGAGCAGTACTTC.

This chain links TRBV6-1 with TRBJ2-2; D gene unclear. V lost 8 bases and J 0 bases, leaving 7 bases between the germline ends. The germline V gene has CDR1 MNHNS and CDR2 SASEGT. The CDR3 has 13 residues. The CDR3 DNA reads as TGTGCCAGCCGCCCTCCGAACACCGGGGAGCTGTTTTTT. Its translation is CASRPPNTGELFF.

The gene calls are TRBV19 and TRBJ1-2; D not certain. The CDR3 runs to 14 residues. V was cut by 5 bases and J by 1 base, with 11 bases left in between. The germline CDR1 and CDR2 sequences are LNHDA and SQIVND (reference sequence). CDR3: CASSPGPFNYGYTF. In nucleotides, the CDR3 is TGTGCCAGTAGTCCCGGACCGTTTAACTATGGCTACACCTTC.

The chain employs TRBV9 and TRBJ2-1, with 8 bases fitting TRBD2. This CDR3 spans 13 amino acids. Losses at the gene ends were 4 bases for V and 7 bases for J; bases not matched to a gene: 4. The germline V gene has CDR1 SGDLS and CDR2 YYNGEE. The CDR3 DNA is TGTGCCAGCAGCACGGGAGGGCGGAATGAGCAGTTCTTC. This sequence encodes CASSTGGRNEQFF.

V and J are TRBV4-1 and TRBJ1-1; D unresolved. The V gene's germline CDR1 is MGHRA and CDR2 YSYEKL. Between the trimmed V and J ends, which lost 0 bases and 4 bases, there was a span of 15 bases. The CDR3 covers 16 residues. The CDR3 is CASSQEAEPRTTEAFF. The CDR3 DNA reads TGCGCCAGCAGCCAAGAAGCGGAACCCCGGACCACTGAAGCTTTCTTT.

This chain connects TRBV28 to TRBJ2-7; possibly TRBD2 for D (6 bases). From germline, CDR1 is MDHEN and CDR2 SYDVKM. The CDR3 consists of 13 residues. Trimming stripped 5 bases from V and 2 bases from J, with 10 bases between. CDR3 region: CASSPTGAYEQYF. CDR3 in DNA: TGTGCCAGCAGTCCGACGGGGGCCTACGAGCAGTACTTC.

The chain combines TRBV28 with TRBJ1-1; tentatively, D is TRBD1 (5 bases). In germline, CDR1 is MDHEN, CDR2 SYDVKM. The V end was cut by 5 bases, the J end by 6 bases, with 16 bases between. The CDR3 is 14 residues long. The chain's CDR3 is CASSVPGETAEAFF. CDR3 sequence (DNA): TGTGCCAGCAGTGTACCCGGGGAGACAGCTGAAGCTTTCTTT.

The J gene is TRBJ2-1, the V gene TRBV5-1; no firm D call. This CDR3 spans 13 amino acids. The germline V gene has CDR1 SGHRS and CDR2 YFSETQ. V was clipped by 0 bases and J by 5 bases, with 6 bases between them. CDR3 amino acids: CASSLVPDNEQFF. The CDR3 coding sequence is TGCGCCAGCAGCTTGGTCCCCGACAATGAGCAGTTCTTC.

This chain uses TRBV19 with TRBJ2-3; 14 bases map to TRBD2. The CDR3 is 15 residues long. The ends lost 9 bases at V and 5 bases at J; junction bases unmatched: 7. CDR1 is LNHDA and CDR2 is SQIVND in the germline V gene (reference sequence). The CDR3: CASSQGLAGVDTQYF. The CDR3 nucleotides read TGTGCCAGCTCACAGGGACTAGCGGGAGTAGATACGCAGTATTTT.

The chain has TRBV28 and TRBJ2-7, with D possibly TRBD2 on 5 matching bases. CDR1 is MDHEN and CDR2 is SYDVKM in the germline V gene. Trimming removed 8 bases from V and 3 bases from J, with 11 bases in between. The CDR3 is 12 residues long. The CDR3: CASCIGDYEQYF. The CDR3 nucleotides read TGTGCCAGCTGCATCGGGGACTACGAGCAGTACTTC.

The chain couples TRBV27 to TRBJ2-3, with D tentatively TRBD1 or TRBD2 (5 bases each). In germline, CDR1 is MNHEY, CDR2 SMNVEV (reference sequence). V gave up 1 base and J gave up 2 bases, with 22 bases separating them. There are 19 residues in the CDR3. The CDR3 is CASSLLFPSGAEHTDTQYF. CDR3 in DNA: TGTGCCAGCAGTTTATTGTTCCCTTCCGGGGCGGAACACACAGATACGCAGTATTTT.

The J gene is TRBJ1-1, the V gene TRBV6-1, with 7 nucleotides matching TRBD1. The trim removed 4 bases at V and 1 base at J, leaving 3 bases unmatched. The CDR3 loop spans 14 amino acids. Germline V gene lookup returns CDR1 MNHNS and CDR2 SASEGT. The CDR3 loop is CASSVGQTNTEAFF. The CDR3 DNA follows: TGTGCCAGCAGTGTGGGACAGACGAACACTGAAGCTTTCTTT.

The genes are TRBV27 and TRBJ2-7; 7 nucleotides match TRBD1. Germline CDR1 and CDR2: MNHEY and SMNVEV (reference sequence). The CDR3 runs to 15 residues. V lost 2 bases and J lost 6; bases outside the gene matches: 10. The CDR3 DNA reads as TGTGCCAGCAGTTTAACCCCGACAGGGATGGGCGAGCAGTACTTC. It translates to CASSLTPTGMGEQYF.

The chain is built from TRBV27 and TRBJ2-2, with D perhaps matching TRBD1 or TRBD2 (7 bases each). The CDR3 extends over 13 amino acids. The germline V gene encodes CDR1 MNHEY and CDR2 SMNVEV (reference sequence). The ends were cut back, 6 bases at V and 6 bases at J, with 11 bases in the middle. The CDR3 reads CASRPGGAGELFF. The CDR3 nucleotides read TGTGCCAGCAGGCCAGGGGGGGCCGGGGAGCTGTTTTTT.

The chain links TRBV13 to TRBJ2-1, with TRBD2 matching 11 bases. This CDR3 has 15 residues. Germline assignment: CDR1 PRHDT and CDR2 FYEKMQ (reference sequence). V shed 3 bases, J shed 8 bases, and the junction held 6 bases outside the gene matches. This CDR3 reads CASSFATSGSHEQFF. The CDR3 nucleotides read TGTGCCAGCAGCTTCGCTACTAGCGGGAGTCATGAGCAGTTCTTC.